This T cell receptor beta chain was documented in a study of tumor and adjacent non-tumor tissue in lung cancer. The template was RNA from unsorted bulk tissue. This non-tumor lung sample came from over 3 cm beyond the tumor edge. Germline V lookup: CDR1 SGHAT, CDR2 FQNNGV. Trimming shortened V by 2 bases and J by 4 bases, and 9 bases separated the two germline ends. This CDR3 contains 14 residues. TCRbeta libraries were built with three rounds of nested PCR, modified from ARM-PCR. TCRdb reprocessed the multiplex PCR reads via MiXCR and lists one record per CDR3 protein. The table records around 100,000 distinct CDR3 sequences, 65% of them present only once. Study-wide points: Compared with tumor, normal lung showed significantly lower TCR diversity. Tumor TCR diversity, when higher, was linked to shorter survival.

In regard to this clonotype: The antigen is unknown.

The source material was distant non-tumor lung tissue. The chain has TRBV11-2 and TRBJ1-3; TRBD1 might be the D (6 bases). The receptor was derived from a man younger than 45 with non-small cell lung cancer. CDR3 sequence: CASSLSTGGNTIYF. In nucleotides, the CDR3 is TGTGCCAGCAGCTTAAGTACAGGGGGAAACACCATATATTTT.